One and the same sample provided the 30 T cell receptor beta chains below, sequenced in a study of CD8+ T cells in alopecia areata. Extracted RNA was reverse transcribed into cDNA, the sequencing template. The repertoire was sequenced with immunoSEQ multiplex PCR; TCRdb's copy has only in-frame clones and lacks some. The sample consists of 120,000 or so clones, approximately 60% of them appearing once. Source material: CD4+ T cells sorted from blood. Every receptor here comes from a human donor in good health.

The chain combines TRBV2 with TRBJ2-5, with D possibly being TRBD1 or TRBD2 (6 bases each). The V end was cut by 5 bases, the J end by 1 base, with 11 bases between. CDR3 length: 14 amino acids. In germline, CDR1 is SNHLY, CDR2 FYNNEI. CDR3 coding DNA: TGTGCCAGCAGTCCCGGGGGCGGCCAAGAGACCCAGTACTTC. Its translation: CASSPGGGQETQYF.

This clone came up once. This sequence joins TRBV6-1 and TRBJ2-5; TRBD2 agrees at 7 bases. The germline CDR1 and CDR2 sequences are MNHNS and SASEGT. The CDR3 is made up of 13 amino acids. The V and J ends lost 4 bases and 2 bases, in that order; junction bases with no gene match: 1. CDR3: CASSVGGQETQYF. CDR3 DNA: TGTGCCAGCAGTGTGGGGGGGCAAGAGACCCAGTACTTC.

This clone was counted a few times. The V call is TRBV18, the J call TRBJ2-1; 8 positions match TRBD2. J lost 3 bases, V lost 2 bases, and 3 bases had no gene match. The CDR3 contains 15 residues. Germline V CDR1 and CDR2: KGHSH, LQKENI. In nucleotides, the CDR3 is TGTGCCAGCTCACCAGGGCGGGGGGACTACAATGAGCAGTTCTTC. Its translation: CASSPGRGDYNEQFF.

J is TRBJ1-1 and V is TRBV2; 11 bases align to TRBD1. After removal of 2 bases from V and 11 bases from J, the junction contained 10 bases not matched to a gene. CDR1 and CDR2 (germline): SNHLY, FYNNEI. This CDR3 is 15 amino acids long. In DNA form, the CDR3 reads TGTGCCAGCAGTGAATTCAGGGACAGGGGGGGAAGGGCTTTCTTT. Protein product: CASSEFRDRGGRAFF.

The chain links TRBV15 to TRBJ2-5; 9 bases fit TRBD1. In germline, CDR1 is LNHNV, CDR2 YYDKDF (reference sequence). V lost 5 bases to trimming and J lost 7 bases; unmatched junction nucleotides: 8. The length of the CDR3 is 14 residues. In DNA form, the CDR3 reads TGTGCCACCAGCGGGACAGGGCCTACGGTGACCCAGTACTTC. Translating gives CATSGTGPTVTQYF.

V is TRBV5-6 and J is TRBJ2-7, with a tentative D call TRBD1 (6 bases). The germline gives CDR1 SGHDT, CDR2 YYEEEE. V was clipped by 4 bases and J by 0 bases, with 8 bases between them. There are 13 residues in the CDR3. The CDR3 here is CASSPGVSYEQYF. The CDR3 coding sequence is TGTGCCAGCAGCCCAGGGGTCTCCTACGAGCAGTACTTC.

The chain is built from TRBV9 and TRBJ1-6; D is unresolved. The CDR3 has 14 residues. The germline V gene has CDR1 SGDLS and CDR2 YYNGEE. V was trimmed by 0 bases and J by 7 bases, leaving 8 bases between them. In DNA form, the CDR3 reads TGTGCCAGCAGCGTAGAGAACAGAAATTCACCCCTCCACTTT. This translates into CASSVENRNSPLHF. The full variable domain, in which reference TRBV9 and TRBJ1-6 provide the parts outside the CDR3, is DSGVTQTPKHLITATGQRVTLRCSPRSGDLSVYWYQQSLDQGLQFLIQYYNGEERAKGNILERFSAQQFPDLHSELNLSSLELGDSALYFCASSVENRNSPLHFGNGTRLTVT.

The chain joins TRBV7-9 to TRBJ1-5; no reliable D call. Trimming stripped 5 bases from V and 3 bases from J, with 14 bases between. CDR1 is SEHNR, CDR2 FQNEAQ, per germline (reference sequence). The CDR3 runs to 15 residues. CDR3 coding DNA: TGTGCCAGCAGCCGCGCGGAAGGCTTCAATCAGCCCCAGCATTTT. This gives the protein CASSRAEGFNQPQHF.

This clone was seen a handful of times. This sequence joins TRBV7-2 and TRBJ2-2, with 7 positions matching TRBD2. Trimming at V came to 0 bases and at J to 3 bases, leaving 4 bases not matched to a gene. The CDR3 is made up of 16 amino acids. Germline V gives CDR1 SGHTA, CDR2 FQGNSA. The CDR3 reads CASSLAPGGYTGELFF. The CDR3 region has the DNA TGTGCCAGCAGCTTAGCCCCGGGGGGATACACCGGGGAGCTGTTTTTT.

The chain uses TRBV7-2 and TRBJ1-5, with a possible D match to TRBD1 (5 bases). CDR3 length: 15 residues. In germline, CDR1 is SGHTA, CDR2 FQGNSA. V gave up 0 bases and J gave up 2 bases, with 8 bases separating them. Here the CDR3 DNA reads TGTGCCAGCAGCTTAGCAGGGGCGGGCAATCAGCCCCAGCATTTT. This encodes CASSLAGAGNQPQHF.

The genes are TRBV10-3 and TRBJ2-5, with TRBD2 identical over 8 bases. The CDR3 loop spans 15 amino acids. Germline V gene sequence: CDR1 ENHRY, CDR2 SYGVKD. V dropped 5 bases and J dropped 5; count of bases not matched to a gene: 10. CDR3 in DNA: TGTGCCATCAGTCGCGGGGGGAAGTCTGATGAGACCCAGTACTTC. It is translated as CAISRGGKSDETQYF.

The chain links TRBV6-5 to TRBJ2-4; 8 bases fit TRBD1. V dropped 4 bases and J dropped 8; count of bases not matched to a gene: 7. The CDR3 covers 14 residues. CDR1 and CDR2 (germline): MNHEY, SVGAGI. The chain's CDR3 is CASSSRQGQDIQYF. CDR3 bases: TGTGCCAGCAGTTCTCGACAGGGGCAAGACATTCAGTACTTC.

The CDR3: CASRGTASYEQYF. The CDR3 nucleotides read TGTGCCAGCAGGGGGACAGCATCCTACGAGCAGTACTTC. The V gene is TRBV27, the J gene TRBJ2-7; 7 bases match TRBD1. Germline CDR1 MNHEY, CDR2 SMNVEV (reference sequence). The CDR3 is 13 amino acids. Unmatched junction bases numbered 3, after V lost 6 bases and J lost 1 base.

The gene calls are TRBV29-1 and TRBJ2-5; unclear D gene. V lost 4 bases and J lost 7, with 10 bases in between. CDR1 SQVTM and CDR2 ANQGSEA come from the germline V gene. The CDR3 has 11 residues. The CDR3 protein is CSVGESGTQYF. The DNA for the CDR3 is TGCAGCGTTGGGGAATCGGGGACCCAGTACTTC.

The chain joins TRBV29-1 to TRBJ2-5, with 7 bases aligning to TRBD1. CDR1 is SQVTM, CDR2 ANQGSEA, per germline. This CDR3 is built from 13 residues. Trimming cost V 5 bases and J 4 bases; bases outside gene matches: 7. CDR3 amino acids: CSVSRDSTETQYF. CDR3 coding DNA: TGCAGCGTTTCCCGGGACAGTACAGAGACCCAGTACTTC.

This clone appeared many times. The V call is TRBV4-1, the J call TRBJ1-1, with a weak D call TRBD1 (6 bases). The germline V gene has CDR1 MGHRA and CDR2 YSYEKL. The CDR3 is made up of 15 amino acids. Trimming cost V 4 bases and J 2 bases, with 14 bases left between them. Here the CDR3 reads CASSLKRGGNTEAFF. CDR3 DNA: TGCGCCAGCAGCCTCAAGAGAGGGGGAAACACTGAAGCTTTCTTT.

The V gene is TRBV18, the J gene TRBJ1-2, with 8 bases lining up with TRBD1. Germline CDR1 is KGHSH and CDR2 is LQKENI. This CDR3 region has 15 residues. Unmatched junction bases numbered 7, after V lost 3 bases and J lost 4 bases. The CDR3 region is CASSPSTGAGYGYTF. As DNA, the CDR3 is TGTGCCAGCTCACCGTCGACAGGGGCTGGCTATGGCTACACCTTC.

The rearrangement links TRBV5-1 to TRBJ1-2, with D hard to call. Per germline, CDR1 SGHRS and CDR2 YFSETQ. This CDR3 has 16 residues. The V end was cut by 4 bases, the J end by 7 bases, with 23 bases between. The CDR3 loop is CASSVGGGLVTGGYTF. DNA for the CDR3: TGCGCCAGCAGCGTCGGAGGAGGCTTGGTAACTGGTGGCTACACCTTC.

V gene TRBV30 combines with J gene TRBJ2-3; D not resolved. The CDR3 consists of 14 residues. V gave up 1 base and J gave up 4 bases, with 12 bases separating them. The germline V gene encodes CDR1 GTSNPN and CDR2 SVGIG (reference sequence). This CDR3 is CAWSGRVPPDTQYF. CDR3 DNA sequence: TGTGCCTGGAGTGGACGGGTACCCCCAGATACGCAGTATTTT. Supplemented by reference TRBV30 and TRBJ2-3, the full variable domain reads SQTIHQWPATLVQPVGSPLSLECTVEGTSNPNLYWYRQAAGRGLQLLFYSVGIGQISSEVPQNLSASRPQDRQFILSSKKLLLSDSGFYLCAWSGRVPPDTQYFGPGTRLTVL.

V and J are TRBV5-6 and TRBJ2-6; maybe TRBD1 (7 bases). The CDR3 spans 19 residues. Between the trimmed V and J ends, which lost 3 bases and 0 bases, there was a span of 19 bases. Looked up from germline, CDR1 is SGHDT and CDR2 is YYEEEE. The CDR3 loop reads CASSSETGRRTSGANVLTF. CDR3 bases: TGTGCCAGCAGCTCGGAGACAGGGAGGAGGACCTCTGGGGCCAACGTCCTGACTTTC.

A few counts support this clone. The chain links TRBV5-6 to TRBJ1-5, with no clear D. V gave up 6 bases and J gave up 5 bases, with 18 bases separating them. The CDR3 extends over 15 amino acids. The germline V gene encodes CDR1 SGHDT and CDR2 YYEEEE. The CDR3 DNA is TGTGCCAGCAACTCCCGAGGGCAGAGCCATCAGCCCCAGCATTTT. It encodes CASNSRGQSHQPQHF.

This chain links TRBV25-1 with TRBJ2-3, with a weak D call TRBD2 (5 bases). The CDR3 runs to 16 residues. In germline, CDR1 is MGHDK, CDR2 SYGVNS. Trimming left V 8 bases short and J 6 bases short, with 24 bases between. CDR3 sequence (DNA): TGTGCCAGCCAGAGGGCGACTACCGCTGCGGGCGATACGCAGTATTTT. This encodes CASQRATTAAGDTQYF.

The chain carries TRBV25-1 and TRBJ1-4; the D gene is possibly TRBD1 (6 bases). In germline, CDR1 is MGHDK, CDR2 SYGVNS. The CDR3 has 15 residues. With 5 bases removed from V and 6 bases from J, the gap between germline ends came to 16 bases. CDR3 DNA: TGTGCCAGCAGTCGTTCACAGGGATGGGATGAAAAACTGTTTTTT. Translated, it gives CASSRSQGWDEKLFF.

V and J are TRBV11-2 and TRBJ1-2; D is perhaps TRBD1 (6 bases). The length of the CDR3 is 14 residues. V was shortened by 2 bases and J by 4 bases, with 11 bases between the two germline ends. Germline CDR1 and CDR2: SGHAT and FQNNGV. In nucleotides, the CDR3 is TGTGCCAGCAGCTTATCCACAGGGCTCTATGGCTACACCTTC. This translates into CASSLSTGLYGYTF.

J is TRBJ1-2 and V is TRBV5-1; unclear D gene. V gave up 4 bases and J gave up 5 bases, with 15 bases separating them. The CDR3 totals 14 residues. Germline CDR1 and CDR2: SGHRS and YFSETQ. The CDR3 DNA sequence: TGCGCCAGCAGCCCGGACCTTAAAGGATATGGCTACACCTTC. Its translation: CASSPDLKGYGYTF.

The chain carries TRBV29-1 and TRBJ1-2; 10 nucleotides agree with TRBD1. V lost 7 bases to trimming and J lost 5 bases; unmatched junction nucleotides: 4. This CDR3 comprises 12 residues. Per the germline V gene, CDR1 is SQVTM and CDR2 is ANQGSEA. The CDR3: CSGQGAGYGYTF. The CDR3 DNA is TGCAGCGGACAGGGGGCTGGTTATGGCTACACCTTC.

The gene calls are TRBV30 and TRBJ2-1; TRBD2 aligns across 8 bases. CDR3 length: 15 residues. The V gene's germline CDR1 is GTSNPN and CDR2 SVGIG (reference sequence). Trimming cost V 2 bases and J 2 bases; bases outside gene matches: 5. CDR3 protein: CAWSLTGGPYNEQFF. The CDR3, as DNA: TGTGCCTGGAGTCTAACGGGGGGGCCCTACAATGAGCAGTTCTTC.

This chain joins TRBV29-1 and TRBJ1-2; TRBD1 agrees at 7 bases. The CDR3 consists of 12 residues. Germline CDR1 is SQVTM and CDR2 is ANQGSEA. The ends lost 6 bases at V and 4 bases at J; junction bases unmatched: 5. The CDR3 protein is CSVRDRAYGYTF. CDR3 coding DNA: TGCAGCGTCCGCGACAGGGCCTATGGCTACACCTTC.

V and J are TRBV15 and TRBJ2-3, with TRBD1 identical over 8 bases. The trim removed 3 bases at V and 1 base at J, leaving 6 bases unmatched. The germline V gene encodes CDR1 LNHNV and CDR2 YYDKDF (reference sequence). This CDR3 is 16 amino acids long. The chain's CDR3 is CATSRTGAARTDTQYF. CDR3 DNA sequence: TGTGCCACCAGCAGGACAGGGGCGGCGCGCACAGATACGCAGTATTTT. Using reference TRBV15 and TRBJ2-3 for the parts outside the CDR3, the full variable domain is DAMVIQNPRYQVTQFGKPVTLSCSQTLNHNVMYWYQQKSSQAPKLLFHYYDKDFNNEADTPDNFQSRRPNTSFCFLDIRSPGLGDTAMYLCATSRTGAARTDTQYFGPGTRLTVL.

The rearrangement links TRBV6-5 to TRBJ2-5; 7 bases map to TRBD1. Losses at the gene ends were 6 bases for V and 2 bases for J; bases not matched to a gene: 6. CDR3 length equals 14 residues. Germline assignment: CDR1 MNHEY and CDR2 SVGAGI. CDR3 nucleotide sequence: TGTGCCAGCAGCCACGACAGGGAACAAGAGACCCAGTACTTC. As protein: CASSHDREQETQYF.